This T cell receptor (beta chain) stems from a study of T cells in women clearing cervical HPV infection. The CDR3 has 15 amino acids. CDR1 SGHRS and CDR2 YFSETQ come from the germline V gene. Trimming cost V 2 bases and J 3 bases; bases outside gene matches: 3. To note about this clone: The read terminates 3 residues ahead of where the CDR3 ends, so the germline J gene completes it.

Data came from immunoSEQ multiplex PCR; TCRdb stores just in-frame clones and leaves some out. The specimen's table records around 48,000 clones. The receptor was derived from a woman between 18 and 69 years old with a cervical HPV16 infection that either progressed to CIN3+ or cleared (not recorded which). The chain links TRBV5-1 to TRBJ1-1; 11 bases match TRBD1. The sample comprised blood buffy coat. CDR3 amino acids: CASSLVGQGDTEAFF. Incomplete CDR3 DNA: TGCGCCAGCAGCTTAGTGGGACAGGGGGACACTGAA. The full variable domain, with the rest looked up from reference TRBV5-1 and TRBJ1-1, is KAGVTQTPRYLIKTRGQQVTLSCSPISGHRSVSWYQQTPGQGLQFLFEYFSETQRNKGNFPGRFSGRQFSNSRSEMNVSTLELGDSALYLCASSLVGQGDTEAFFGQGTRLTVV.